This T cell receptor beta chain was retrieved from a study of type 1 regulatory T cells. Study background: T-allo10 is an in vitro-generated, Tr1-enriched CD4 T cell product specific for alloantigen. Regarding the study as a whole: Compared with non-type 1 regulatory T cells, type 1 regulatory T cells showed a more restricted TCR repertoire.

Germline assignment: CDR1 LGHDT and CDR2 YNNKEL (reference sequence). Between the trimmed V and J ends, which lost 3 bases and 5 bases, there was a span of 10 bases. The CDR3 spans 13 residues. TCRdb fed the reads into MiXCR, producing one record per CDR3 protein. The sample has roughly 40,000 distinct CDR3 sequences; 9% to 15% are singletons. As regards this clonotype: Its specificity is unknown.

The specimen was cultured non-Tr1 T cells, either the whole culture or a sorted T cell fraction (not recorded which). The chain recombines TRBV3-1 with TRBJ2-5; D is perhaps TRBD1 (6 bases). The origin of this receptor is a human donor in good health. For the CDR3, the DNA is TGTGCCAGCAGCCAGACAGGAATGGAGACCCAGTACTTC. Protein product: CASSQTGMETQYF.